One sample yielded the 26 T cell receptor beta chains listed below, sequenced in a study of cytomegalovirus exposure and HLA in healthy donors. The PCR was carried out with 60 Vbeta primers and 13 Jbeta primers. Method: immunoSEQ multiplex PCR; TCRdb's copy keeps in-frame clones and lacks some. The table includes over 65,000 clones, around 80% detected once. Sequenced: PBMCs. The receptors stem from a man aged 40-49 years in good health and CMV-seronegative.

This chain uses TRBV29-1 with TRBJ2-2; D unclear. Germline V gives CDR1 SQVTM, CDR2 ANQGSEA. The length of the CDR3 is 12 residues. V was shortened by 7 bases and J by 4 bases, with 10 bases between the two germline ends. The CDR3 nucleotides are TGCAGCGCCTTCGGTCGCACCGGGGAGCTGTTTTTT. Translated: CSAFGRTGELFF.

This clone was seen only a few times. The chain combines TRBV28 with TRBJ1-5, with unresolved D. V was pared by 7 bases and J by 7 bases, with 11 bases between. Germline loops: CDR1 MDHEN, CDR2 SYDVKM. The CDR3 spans 12 residues. The CDR3 reads CASTGREQPQHF. The DNA of the CDR3 is TGTGCCAGCACCGGAAGGGAGCAGCCCCAGCATTTT. The complete variable domain, with remaining parts taken from reference TRBV28 and TRBJ1-5, reads DVKVTQSSRYLVKRTGEKVFLECVQDMDHENMFWYRQDPGLGLRLIYFSYDVKMKEKGDIPEGYSVSREKKERFSLILESASTNQTSMYLCASTGREQPQHFGDGTRLSIL.

The chain has TRBV27 and TRBJ1-3; weak D call: TRBD1 (6 bases). This CDR3 spans 15 amino acids. The ends were cut back, 2 bases at V and 0 bases at J, with 8 bases in the middle. Per the germline V gene, CDR1 is MNHEY and CDR2 is SMNVEV (reference sequence). The CDR3 is CASSLTGSSGNTIYF. Written as DNA, the CDR3 is TGTGCCAGCAGTTTAACAGGGAGCTCTGGAAACACCATATATTTT.

The chain uses TRBV15 and TRBJ1-2; the D gene is possibly TRBD1 (5 bases). There are 15 residues in the CDR3. Deletions cut 1 base from V and 6 bases from J, with 15 bases between. Germline CDR1 LNHNV, CDR2 YYDKDF (reference sequence). The CDR3 coding sequence is TGTGCCACCAGCAGAGGTGGAGGGCAGGGTCATGGCTACACCTTC. Its protein is CATSRGGGQGHGYTF. Full variable domain (remainder filled in from reference TRBV15 and TRBJ1-2): DAMVIQNPRYQVTQFGKPVTLSCSQTLNHNVMYWYQQKSSQAPKLLFHYYDKDFNNEADTPDNFQSRRPNTSFCFLDIRSPGLGDTAMYLCATSRGGGQGHGYTFGSGTRLTVV.

V gene TRBV6-1 combines with J gene TRBJ1-2, with 7 bases lining up with TRBD1. J lost 8 bases, V lost 5 bases, and 8 bases had no gene match. The CDR3 sequence is 13 residues long. Germline assignment: CDR1 MNHNS and CDR2 SASEGT. CDR3 in amino acids: CASSRGTVLGYTF. In DNA, the CDR3 is TGTGCCAGCAGTAGGGGGACAGTGTTAGGCTACACCTTC.

The CDR3 DNA is TGTGCCAGCAGTGGGGCAGGGAAAGGCCAGCCCCAGCATTTT. This gives the protein CASSGAGKGQPQHF. This chain joins TRBV28 and TRBJ1-5; weak D call: TRBD1 (5 bases). Trimming took off 5 bases at V and 7 bases at J, with 15 bases between the two ends. The CDR3 totals 14 residues. Per the germline V gene, CDR1 is MDHEN and CDR2 is SYDVKM.

This chain uses TRBV14 with TRBJ1-2; 8 bases are shared with TRBD1. Per germline, CDR1 SGHDN and CDR2 FVKESK. This CDR3 is built from 15 residues. V lost 1 base to trimming and J lost 4 bases; unmatched junction nucleotides: 5. CDR3 sequence: CASSQGTGKVYGYTF. The CDR3 DNA follows: TGTGCCAGCAGCCAAGGGACAGGGAAAGTCTATGGCTACACCTTC.

In this sample, this clone turned up once. V and J are TRBV7-9 and TRBJ2-7, with 8 bases that match TRBD1. Germline CDR1 SEHNR, CDR2 FQNEAQ (reference sequence). This CDR3 region has 14 residues. The trim removed 5 bases at V and 3 bases at J, leaving 6 bases unmatched. The CDR3 coding sequence is TGTGCCAGCAGCCTTGGACAGGGCAACTACGAGCAGTACTTC. It encodes CASSLGQGNYEQYF.

The chain couples TRBV5-1 to TRBJ2-2; D not certain. This CDR3 has 16 residues. Germline-derived CDR1 and CDR2 are SGHRS and YFSETQ. V lost 0 bases and J 4 bases, leaving 13 bases between the germline ends. The DNA of the CDR3 is TGCGCCAGCAGCTTGGACCCTAGTATCCGCACCGGGGAGCTGTTTTTT. Amino acid sequence: CASSLDPSIRTGELFF.

J is TRBJ2-1 and V is TRBV28; TRBD1 matches 7 bases. V gave up 4 bases and J gave up 2 bases; unmatched junction bases: 2. Germline loops: CDR1 MDHEN, CDR2 SYDVKM. This CDR3 has 14 amino acids. CDR3 in amino acids: CASSYRGPYNEQFF. As DNA, the CDR3 is TGTGCCAGCAGTTACAGGGGCCCCTACAATGAGCAGTTCTTC.

The CDR3 sequence: CASRRESGELFF. CDR3 nucleotide sequence: TGTGCCAGCAGGCGGGAGTCCGGGGAGCTGTTTTTT. The genes are TRBV6-5 and TRBJ2-2; 7 nucleotides line up with TRBD2. Per germline, CDR1 MNHEY and CDR2 SVGAGI. The CDR3 consists of 12 residues. V lost 6 bases, J lost 6 bases, and 1 base stayed unmatched.

V gene TRBV12-5 combines with J gene TRBJ2-7; perhaps TRBD1 as D (6 bases). The V gene's germline CDR1 is LGHNT and CDR2 FRNRAP. The CDR3 loop spans 14 amino acids. Trimming shortened V by 5 bases and J by 2 bases, and 13 bases separated the two germline ends. CDR3 sequence: CASGTGQPAYEQYF. The CDR3 nucleotides read TGTGCTAGTGGTACCGGACAGCCGGCCTACGAGCAGTACTTC.

This rearrangement joins TRBV5-1 to TRBJ1-5, with 7 positions matching TRBD1. The CDR3 length is 14 residues. From germline, CDR1 is SGHRS and CDR2 YFSETQ. V dropped 4 bases and J dropped 5; count of bases not matched to a gene: 6. CDR3 region: CASSPTGFYQPQHF. In nucleotides, the CDR3 is TGCGCCAGCAGCCCGACAGGGTTCTATCAGCCCCAGCATTTT. Full variable domain (remainder filled in from reference TRBV5-1 and TRBJ1-5): KAGVTQTPRYLIKTRGQQVTLSCSPISGHRSVSWYQQTPGQGLQFLFEYFSETQRNKGNFPGRFSGRQFSNSRSEMNVSTLELGDSALYLCASSPTGFYQPQHFGDGTRLSIL.

This sequence joins TRBV15 and TRBJ2-2, with D possibly TRBD1 on 5 matching bases. The CDR3 has 13 amino acids. Germline loops: CDR1 LNHNV, CDR2 YYDKDF (reference sequence). V was trimmed by 5 bases and J by 5 bases, leaving 9 bases between them. The CDR3 region is CATSPRATGELFF. CDR3 nucleotide sequence: TGTGCCACCAGCCCCAGGGCTACCGGGGAGCTGTTTTTT.

The chain couples TRBV5-4 to TRBJ2-5; TRBD1 aligns across 8 bases. CDR3 length: 13 residues. CDR1 and CDR2 (germline): SGHNT, YYREEE (reference sequence). V was pared by 4 bases and J by 3 bases, with 2 bases of the junction left unmatched. This CDR3 reads CASSVGQEETQYF. CDR3 DNA: TGTGCCAGCAGCGTGGGACAGGAAGAGACCCAGTACTTC.

The chain has TRBV5-8 and TRBJ2-1, with TRBD1 identical over 8 bases. This CDR3 is 14 amino acids long. Trimming removed 2 bases from V and 5 bases from J; junction bases left unmatched: 3. The germline V gene encodes CDR1 SGHTS and CDR2 YDEGEE. CDR3 DNA sequence: TGTGCCAGCAGCTTCGGACAGGGAAACAATGAGCAGTTCTTC. Encoded protein: CASSFGQGNNEQFF.

The chain recombines TRBV7-6 with TRBJ2-1, with TRBD2 identical over 13 bases. Trimming removed 5 bases from V and 12 bases from J; junction bases left unmatched: 7. This CDR3 has 14 residues. Germline values: CDR1 SGHVS, CDR2 FNYEAQ. DNA of the CDR3: TGTGCCAGCAGCCCAGGACTAGCGGGAGTTGGGCAGTTCTTC. It codes for CASSPGLAGVGQFF.

In this sample, this clone turned up once. The genes are TRBV19 and TRBJ1-1, with no clear D. CDR1 LNHDA and CDR2 SQIVND come from the germline V gene (reference sequence). V shed 1 base and J shed 4 bases, with 13 bases lying between them. The length of the CDR3 is 15 residues. CDR3 DNA: TGTGCCAGTAGTATAGGCGGGGTGGGAGCCACTGAAGCTTTCTTT. Translation: CASSIGGVGATEAFF.

The rearrangement uses TRBV4-1 and TRBJ1-2; tentative D call: TRBD1 (5 bases). The CDR3 spans 15 residues. The ends were cut back, 4 bases at V and 2 bases at J, with 14 bases in the middle. The germline V gene has CDR1 MGHRA and CDR2 YSYEKL. CDR3 region: CASSPTQGFNYGYTF. DNA for the CDR3: TGCGCCAGCAGCCCAACCCAGGGATTCAACTATGGCTACACCTTC.

The V gene is TRBV4-1, the J gene TRBJ2-7; 10 nucleotides match TRBD2. There are 18 residues in the CDR3. Germline assignment: CDR1 MGHRA and CDR2 YSYEKL. Germline trimming cut 0 bases from V and 0 bases from J; bases unmatched to any gene: 8. This chain's CDR3 is CASSQDRLAGDTSYEQYF. For the CDR3, the DNA is TGCGCCAGCAGCCAAGATCGGCTAGCGGGAGACACCTCCTACGAGCAGTACTTC.

This chain joins TRBV11-2 and TRBJ2-7; maybe TRBD1 (5 bases). This CDR3 comprises 15 residues. Germline assignment: CDR1 SGHAT and CDR2 FQNNGV. Trimming shortened V by 4 bases and J by 9 bases, and 22 bases separated the two germline ends. The CDR3 spells CASSSPRTPQLGQYF. DNA of the CDR3: TGTGCCAGCAGCTCCCCTCGGACACCCCAATTAGGGCAGTACTTC.

This clone has only a few counts. The chain links TRBV19 to TRBJ1-1; 8 bases align to TRBD1. CDR1 LNHDA and CDR2 SQIVND come from the germline V gene (reference sequence). The CDR3 extends over 16 amino acids. The trim removed 5 bases at V and 3 bases at J, leaving 11 bases unmatched. The CDR3 bases are TGTGCCAGTAGTCGGACAGGGTATTCATCGGACACTGAAGCTTTCTTT. Protein sequence: CASSRTGYSSDTEAFF.

This rearrangement joins TRBV15 to TRBJ2-1; D remains unclear. Germline V CDR1 and CDR2: LNHNV, YYDKDF (reference sequence). V was clipped by 1 base and J by 8 bases, with 6 bases between them. CDR3 length: 12 residues. For the CDR3, the DNA is TGTGCCACCAGCAGAGGCGGTGATGAGCAGTTCTTC. Protein product: CATSRGGDEQFF. The full variable domain, its missing parts supplied by reference TRBV15 and TRBJ2-1, is DAMVIQNPRYQVTQFGKPVTLSCSQTLNHNVMYWYQQKSSQAPKLLFHYYDKDFNNEADTPDNFQSRRPNTSFCFLDIRSPGLGDTAMYLCATSRGGDEQFFGPGTRLTVL.

The gene calls are TRBV5-1 and TRBJ2-5, with D perhaps TRBD2 (6 bases). CDR1 and CDR2 from the germline V gene are SGHRS and YFSETQ. This CDR3 spans 16 amino acids. V was pared by 0 bases and J by 5 bases, with 17 bases between. In DNA, the CDR3 is TGCGCCAGCAGCTTGGCCGCAGGCCCCGCGGGGGAGACCCAGTACTTC. Translation gives CASSLAAGPAGETQYF. Full variable domain (missing parts from reference TRBV5-1 and TRBJ2-5): KAGVTQTPRYLIKTRGQQVTLSCSPISGHRSVSWYQQTPGQGLQFLFEYFSETQRNKGNFPGRFSGRQFSNSRSEMNVSTLELGDSALYLCASSLAAGPAGETQYFGPGTRLLVL.

A single count supports this clone. This chain connects TRBV19 to TRBJ2-3; no firm D call. This CDR3 is built from 13 residues. Per the germline V gene, CDR1 is LNHDA and CDR2 is SQIVND (reference sequence). V lost 5 bases, J lost 4 bases, and 10 bases lay in between. The CDR3 DNA reads TGTGCCAGTAGTTCTGGCCGTGCAGATACGCAGTATTTT. Translating gives CASSSGRADTQYF.

This clone was counted only a few times. The gene calls are TRBV9 and TRBJ2-2; TRBD1 might be the D (6 bases). Between the trimmed V and J ends, which lost 5 bases and 5 bases, there was a span of 13 bases. Germline V CDR1 and CDR2: SGDLS, YYNGEE. CDR3 length: 14 amino acids. The CDR3 here is CASSHTTGTGELFF. The CDR3 coding sequence is TGTGCCAGCAGTCATACCACAGGGACCGGGGAGCTGTTTTTT.